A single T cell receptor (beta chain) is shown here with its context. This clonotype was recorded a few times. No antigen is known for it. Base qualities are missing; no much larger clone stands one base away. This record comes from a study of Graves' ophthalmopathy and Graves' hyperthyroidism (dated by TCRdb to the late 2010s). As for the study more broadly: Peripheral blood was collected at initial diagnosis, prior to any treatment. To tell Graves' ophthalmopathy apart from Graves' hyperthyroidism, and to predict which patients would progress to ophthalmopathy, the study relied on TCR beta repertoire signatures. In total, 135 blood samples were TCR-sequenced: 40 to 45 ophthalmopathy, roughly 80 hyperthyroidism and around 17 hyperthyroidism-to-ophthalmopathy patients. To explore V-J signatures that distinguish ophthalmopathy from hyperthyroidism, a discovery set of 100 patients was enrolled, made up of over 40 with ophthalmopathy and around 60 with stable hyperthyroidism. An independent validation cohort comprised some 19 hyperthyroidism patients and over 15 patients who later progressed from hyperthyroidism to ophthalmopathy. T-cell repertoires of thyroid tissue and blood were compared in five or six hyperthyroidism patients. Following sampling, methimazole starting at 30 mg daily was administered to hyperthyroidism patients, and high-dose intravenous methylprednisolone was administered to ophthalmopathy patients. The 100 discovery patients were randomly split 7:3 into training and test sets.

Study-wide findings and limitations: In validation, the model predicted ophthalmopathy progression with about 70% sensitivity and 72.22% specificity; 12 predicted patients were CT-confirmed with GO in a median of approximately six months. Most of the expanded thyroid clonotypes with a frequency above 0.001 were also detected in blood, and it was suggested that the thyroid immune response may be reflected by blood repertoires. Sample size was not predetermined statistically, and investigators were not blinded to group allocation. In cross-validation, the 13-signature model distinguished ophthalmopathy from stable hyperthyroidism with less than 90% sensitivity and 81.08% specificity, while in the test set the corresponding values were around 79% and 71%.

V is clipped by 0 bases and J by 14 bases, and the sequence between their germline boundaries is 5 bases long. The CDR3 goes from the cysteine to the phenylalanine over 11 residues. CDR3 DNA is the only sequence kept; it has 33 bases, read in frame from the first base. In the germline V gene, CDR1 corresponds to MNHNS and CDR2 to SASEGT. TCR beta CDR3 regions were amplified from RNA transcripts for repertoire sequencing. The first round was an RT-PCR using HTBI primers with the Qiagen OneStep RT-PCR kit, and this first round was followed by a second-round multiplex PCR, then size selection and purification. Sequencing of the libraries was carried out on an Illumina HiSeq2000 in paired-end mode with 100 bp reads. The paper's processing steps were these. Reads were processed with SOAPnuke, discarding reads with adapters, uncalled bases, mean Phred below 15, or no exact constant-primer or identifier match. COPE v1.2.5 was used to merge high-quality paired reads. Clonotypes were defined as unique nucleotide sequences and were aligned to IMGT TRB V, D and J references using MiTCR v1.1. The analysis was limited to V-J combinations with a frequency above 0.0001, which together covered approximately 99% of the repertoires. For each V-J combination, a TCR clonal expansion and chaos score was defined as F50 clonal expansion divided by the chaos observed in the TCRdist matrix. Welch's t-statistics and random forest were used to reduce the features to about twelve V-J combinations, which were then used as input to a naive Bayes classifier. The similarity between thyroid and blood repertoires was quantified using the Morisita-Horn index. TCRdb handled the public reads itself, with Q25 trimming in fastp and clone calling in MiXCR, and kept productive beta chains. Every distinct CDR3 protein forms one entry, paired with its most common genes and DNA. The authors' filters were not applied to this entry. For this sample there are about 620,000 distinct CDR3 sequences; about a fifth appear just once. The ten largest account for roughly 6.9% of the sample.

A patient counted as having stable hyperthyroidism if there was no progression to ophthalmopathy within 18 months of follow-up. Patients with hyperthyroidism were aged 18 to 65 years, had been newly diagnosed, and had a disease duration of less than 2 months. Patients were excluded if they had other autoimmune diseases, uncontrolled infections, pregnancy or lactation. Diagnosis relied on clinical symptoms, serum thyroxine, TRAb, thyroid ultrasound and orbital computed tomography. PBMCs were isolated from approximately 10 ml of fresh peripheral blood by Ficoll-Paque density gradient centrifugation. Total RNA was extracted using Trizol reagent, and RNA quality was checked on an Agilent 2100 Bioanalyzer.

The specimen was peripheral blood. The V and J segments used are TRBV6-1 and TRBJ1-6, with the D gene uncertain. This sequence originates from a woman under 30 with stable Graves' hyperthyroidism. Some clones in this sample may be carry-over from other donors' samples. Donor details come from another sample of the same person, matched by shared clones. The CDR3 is CASSEAPTLHF. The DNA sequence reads TGTGCCAGCAGTGAAGCGCCAACCCTCCACTTT.